This passage covers 4 T cell receptor beta chains from one sample sequenced in a study of early T cells in non-severe SARS-CoV-2 infection. MiXCR, run by TCRdb on the 5' RACE reads, gives a single entry per CDR3 protein. The sample consists of over 60,000 distinct CDR3 sequences, 9.5% to 13% of them appearing once. The specimen was whole blood, collected at baseline. These receptors came from an adult who was a healthcare worker with PCR-confirmed SARS-CoV-2 infection or an uninfected control (not recorded which).

This clonotype came up a few times. The genes are TRBV27 and TRBJ1-4; D might be TRBD1 (6 bases). V was trimmed by 4 bases and J by 8 bases, leaving 23 bases between them. This CDR3 region has 17 residues. Germline V CDR1 and CDR2: MNHEY, SMNVEV (reference sequence). The CDR3 reads CASSSRNLRGEIEKLFF. The CDR3 region has the DNA TGTGCCAGCAGTTCTCGCAATCTCAGGGGAGAGATCGAAAAACTGTTTTTT.

V usage is TRBV24-1 and J usage is TRBJ2-1; 10 bases are a match to TRBD1. CDR1 KGHDR and CDR2 SFDVKD come from the germline V gene. This CDR3 comprises 14 residues. Trimming removed 8 bases from V and 6 bases from J; junction bases left unmatched: 6. The CDR3 reads CATMGQGRFNEQFF. The CDR3 DNA sequence: TGTGCCACCATGGGACAGGGGCGTTTCAATGAGCAGTTCTTC.

This rearrangement joins TRBV6-2 or TRBV6-3 to TRBJ1-1; the D gene is possibly TRBD1 (5 bases). Trimming took off 4 bases at V and 6 bases at J, with 15 bases between the two ends. This CDR3 is 14 amino acids long. Germline CDR1 reads MNHEY; CDR2 reads SVGEGT. The CDR3 reads CASSWGPRRAEAFF. CDR3 nucleotide sequence: TGTGCCAGCAGTTGGGGACCCCGAAGGGCTGAAGCTTTCTTT.

This clonotype was observed a few times. The V and J genes are TRBV7-2 and TRBJ2-7; 9 bases line up with TRBD1. Germline assignment: CDR1 SGHTA and CDR2 FQGNSA. There are 14 residues in the CDR3. V trimming: 4 bases; J trimming: 5 bases; junction bases outside the gene matches: 6. CDR3 protein: CASSSRQGDHEQYF. In nucleotides, the CDR3 is TGTGCCAGCAGCTCTAGACAGGGGGACCACGAGCAGTACTTC.